These 16 T cell receptor beta chains share one sample of origin, sequenced in a study of blood T cell repertoires in COVID-19. Sequenced by immunoSEQ multiplex PCR; TCRdb stores in-frame clones only, minus some. This sample has around 260,000 clones, with approximately 86% found just once. The source material was peripheral blood. The receptors originated from an older woman with COVID-19, enrolled during active disease.

V and J are TRBV10-3 and TRBJ2-1, with 9 bases aligning to TRBD2. The CDR3 consists of 14 residues. CDR1 and CDR2 (germline): ENHRY, SYGVKD. With V trimmed by 8 bases and J by 8 bases, 10 bases remained unmatched. The CDR3 here is CAIRASGRIYEQFF. DNA for the CDR3: TGTGCCATCCGGGCGAGCGGGAGGATTTATGAGCAGTTCTTC.

The chain employs TRBV5-8 and TRBJ2-7; D may be TRBD2 (5 bases). Germline values: CDR1 SGHTS, CDR2 YDEGEE. CDR3 length equals 16 residues. The ends were cut back, 1 base at V and 1 base at J, with 15 bases in the middle. Here the CDR3 reads CASSLSRGTRSYEQYF. CDR3 sequence (DNA): TGTGCCAGCAGCTTGTCTCGGGGTACGAGATCCTACGAGCAGTACTTC. The full variable domain, in which reference TRBV5-8 and TRBJ2-7 provide the parts outside the CDR3, is EAGVTQSPTHLIKTRGQQATLRCSPISGHTSVYWYQQALGLGLQFLLWYDEGEERNRGNFPPRFSGRQFPNYSSELNVNALELEDSALYLCASSLSRGTRSYEQYFGPGTRLTVT.

V gene TRBV7-3 combines with J gene TRBJ2-7, with D perhaps matching TRBD2 (6 bases). Germline V gene lookup returns CDR1 SGHTA and CDR2 FQGTGA. The CDR3 is 16 residues long. Trimming shortened V by 3 bases and J by 5 bases, and 20 bases separated the two germline ends. DNA of the CDR3: TGTGCCAGCAGCTTGGGTGCTTCGGAGGGGATACACGAGCAGTACTTC. Translation gives CASSLGASEGIHEQYF. The full variable domain, its missing parts supplied by reference TRBV7-3 and TRBJ2-7, is GAGVSQTPSNKVTEKGKYVELRCDPISGHTALYWYRQSLGQGPEFLIYFQGTGAADDSGLPNDRFFAVRPEGSVSTLKIQRTERGDSAVYLCASSLGASEGIHEQYFGPGTRLTVT.

This sequence joins TRBV19 and TRBJ1-1; D may be TRBD1 (6 bases). The V gene lost 3 bases and the J gene lost 2 bases, with 13 bases spanning the gap. This CDR3 contains 15 residues. Looked up from germline, CDR1 is LNHDA and CDR2 is SQIVND (reference sequence). The CDR3 DNA is TGTGCCAGTAGTATCTTGGGAGGGGGTAACACTGAAGCTTTCTTT. It translates to CASSILGGGNTEAFF.

The rearrangement uses TRBV19 and TRBJ2-5; 9 bases match TRBD1. CDR1 is LNHDA, CDR2 SQIVND, per germline (reference sequence). This CDR3 has 15 residues. J was trimmed by 4 bases and V by 1 base; bases with no gene match: 4. The CDR3 DNA follows: TGTGCCAGTAGTATAGCCACAGGGGGCCGAGAGACCCAGTACTTC. Protein product: CASSIATGGRETQYF.

The chain recombines TRBV10-3 with TRBJ2-7; tentatively, D is TRBD1 (6 bases). The CDR3 has 15 amino acids. With 7 bases removed from V and 0 bases from J, the gap between germline ends came to 16 bases. CDR1 is ENHRY, CDR2 SYGVKD, per germline. This CDR3 is CAITKTGPSSYEQYF. DNA for the CDR3: TGTGCCATCACTAAAACAGGGCCGAGCTCCTACGAGCAGTACTTC.

The V call is TRBV28, the J call TRBJ1-1, with D tentatively TRBD1 (6 bases). There are 14 residues in the CDR3. V shed 2 bases and J shed 9 bases, with 16 bases lying between them. Germline-derived CDR1 and CDR2 are MDHEN and SYDVKM. The CDR3 protein is CASSLDRLQGKAFF. The CDR3 DNA reads as TGTGCCAGCAGTTTAGACCGATTACAGGGTAAAGCTTTCTTT.

This chain joins TRBV19 and TRBJ1-2; D gene uncertain. V was shortened by 2 bases and J by 6 bases, with 13 bases between the two germline ends. CDR3 size: 14 residues. Germline V gene sequence: CDR1 LNHDA, CDR2 SQIVND (reference sequence). CDR3 coding DNA: TGTGCCAGTAGTATACGCGGGAATACCCATGGCTACACCTTC. Translation gives CASSIRGNTHGYTF. The variable domain in full, with the rest retrieved from reference TRBV19 and TRBJ1-2, is DGGITQSPKYLFRKEGQNVTLSCEQNLNHDAMYWYRQDPGQGLRLIYYSQIVNDFQKGDIAEGYSVSREKKESFPLTVTSAQKNPTAFYLCASSIRGNTHGYTFGSGTRLTVV.

Comments on this clone: Other DNA sequences in the sample encode the same CDR3. The gene calls are TRBV18 and TRBJ1-3; possible D gene TRBD1, 6 bases. Germline values: CDR1 KGHSH, CDR2 LQKENI. V was trimmed by 3 bases and J by 0 bases, leaving 9 bases between them. The CDR3 has 15 amino acids. The CDR3 nucleotides read TGTGCCAGCTCACCCCTACAGGGCTCTGGAAACACCATATATTTT. Translation: CASSPLQGSGNTIYF.

J is TRBJ1-5 and V is TRBV28; tentatively, D is TRBD1 (5 bases). The CDR3 contains 16 residues. Trimming took 5 bases from V and 0 from J, leaving 14 bases between them. Germline V CDR1 and CDR2: MDHEN, SYDVKM. The CDR3 DNA sequence: TGTGCCAGCAGTCCGGCGGGACGGAATAGCAATCAGCCCCAGCATTTT. Its protein product is CASSPAGRNSNQPQHF.

This clone was seen a single time. V and J are TRBV18 and TRBJ1-1; D remains unclear. Trimming removed 3 bases from V and 3 bases from J, with 11 bases in between. In germline, CDR1 is KGHSH, CDR2 LQKENI. CDR3 length equals 14 residues. In DNA, the CDR3 is TGTGCCAGCTCACCTAGGGAGTGGGACACTGAAGCTTTCTTT. This translates into CASSPREWDTEAFF.

J is TRBJ2-5 and V is TRBV4-1, with 7 nucleotides matching TRBD2. Per the germline V gene, CDR1 is MGHRA and CDR2 is YSYEKL. V dropped 3 bases and J dropped 5; count of bases not matched to a gene: 9. This CDR3 comprises 15 residues. CDR3 coding DNA: TGCGCCAGCAGCCACCGAGCGGGGCTGATGGAGACCCAGTACTTC. Its translation is CASSHRAGLMETQYF.

The V call is TRBV29-1, the J call TRBJ2-2; D perhaps matches TRBD1 (7 bases). The germline CDR1 and CDR2 sequences are SQVTM and ANQGSEA. The CDR3 length is 14 residues. Trimming stripped 7 bases from V and 5 bases from J, with 17 bases between. CDR3 in amino acids: CSGGAQGGTGELFF. In DNA form, the CDR3 reads TGCAGCGGGGGCGCGCAGGGGGGAACCGGGGAGCTGTTTTTT.

This clone was recorded a few times. In DNA, the CDR3 is TGTGCCAGCAGCCGGAACAGGGGCAATCAGCCCCAGCATTTT. Protein product: CASSRNRGNQPQHF. The chain uses TRBV5-6 and TRBJ1-5; tentatively, D is TRBD1 (6 bases). Trimming removed 4 bases at V and 2 bases at J, with 10 bases between. CDR1 and CDR2 (germline): SGHDT, YYEEEE. The CDR3 spans 14 residues.

This clone was seen more than once but under ten times. J is TRBJ2-5 and V is TRBV7-3; D is possibly TRBD2 (6 bases). Per the germline V gene, CDR1 is SGHTA and CDR2 is FQGTGA. CDR3 length equals 15 residues. V shed 5 bases and J shed 1 base, with 14 bases lying between them. The CDR3 DNA sequence: TGTGCCAGCAGCGAACAGCCGGGACTCCAAGAGACCCAGTACTTC. Protein: CASSEQPGLQETQYF. The whole variable domain, filled in from reference TRBV7-3 and TRBJ2-5, reads GAGVSQTPSNKVTEKGKYVELRCDPISGHTALYWYRQSLGQGPEFLIYFQGTGAADDSGLPNDRFFAVRPEGSVSTLKIQRTERGDSAVYLCASSEQPGLQETQYFGPGTRLLVL.

The J gene is TRBJ1-6, the V gene TRBV10-3, with 9 bases aligning to TRBD1. Germline lookup yields CDR1 ENHRY and CDR2 SYGVKD. J was trimmed by 7 bases and V by 0 bases; bases with no gene match: 10. CDR3 length equals 18 residues. CDR3 sequence reads: CAISESGQGLRANSPLHF. The CDR3 coding sequence is TGTGCCATCAGTGAGTCGGGACAGGGACTAAGGGCCAATTCACCCCTCCACTTT.